Listed below are T cell receptor beta chains from one sample, sequenced in a study of blood T cell repertoires in COVID-19. Profiling relied on immunoSEQ multiplex PCR, and the TCRdb table lists in-frame clones only, not all of them. This sample carries roughly 430,000 clones, 88% of them seen once, and the ten largest clones take over 2%. The sample consisted of PBMCs or T cells enriched from blood (not recorded which). The receptors were sampled from a woman aged 40 to 55 with acute COVID-19. CDR3s include the opening cysteine and the closing phenylalanine or tryptophan. The D gene is left open where the match is weak. Rows may omit the clone size; those that give it use once, few, many or a size class.

>TRBV2|NA|TRBD1|TRBJ1-1
CASSSGQGQRAFF
TGTGCCAGCAGTTCCGGACAGGGACAACGAGCTTTCTTT
>TRBV5-1|NA|TRBD1|TRBJ1-2
CASSSETGFNGYTF
TGCGCCAGCAGCTCAGAGACAGGGTTCAATGGCTACACCTTC
>TRBV6-5|NA|NA|TRBJ1-1
CASTPGGATTEAFF
TGTGCCAGCACCCCGGGGGGGGCGACGACTGAAGCTTTCTTT
>TRBV29-1|NA|TRBD1|TRBJ1-1
CSVAVGTGVNTEAFF
TGCAGCGTTGCGGTCGGGACAGGGGTGAACACTGAAGCTTTCTTT
>TRBV19|few|NA|TRBJ1-5
CASSRPLGDQPQHF
TGTGCCAGTAGTAGGCCCCTCGGGGATCAGCCCCAGCATTTT
>TRBV6-5|NA|NA|TRBJ1-6
CASRGQWDSPLHF
TGTGCCAGCAGAGGACAGTGGGATTCACCCCTCCACTTT
>TRBV7-9|NA|NA|TRBJ2-7
CASSADEQYF
TGTGCCAGCAGCGCGGACGAGCAGTACTTC
>TRBV7-9|NA|TRBD1|TRBJ1-1
CASSILRGPFQAFF
TGTGCCAGCAGCATACTCAGGGGGCCGTTTCAAGCTTTCTTT
>TRBV21-1|NA|NA|TRBJ2-5
CASSKGSDPQYF
TGTGCCAGCAGCAAAGGGAGCGACCCCCAGTACTTC
>TRBV5-4|NA|TRBD1|TRBJ1-5
CASSEDRAQPQHF
TGTGCCAGCAGCGAGGACAGGGCTCAGCCCCAGCATTTT
>TRBV5-1|NA|NA|TRBJ1-2
CASSSAGVGYGYTF
TGCGCCAGCAGCTCGGCGGGGGTTGGCTATGGCTACACCTTC
>TRBV11-2|NA|TRBD1|TRBJ1-4
CASSPLNRGGNEKLFF
TGTGCCAGCAGCCCCCTGAACAGGGGGGGTAATGAAAAACTGTTTTTT
>TRBV7-9|NA|TRBD2|TRBJ2-5
CASSRSLAGGPKETQYF
TGTGCCAGCAGCCGTTCACTAGCGGGGGGTCCGAAAGAGACCCAGTACTTC
>TRBV25-1|once|NA|TRBJ2-1
CASSVTEGREQFF
TGTGCCAGCAGTGTCACCGAGGGGAGGGAGCAGTTCTTC
>TRBV9|NA|NA|TRBJ1-5
CASSVGPGGYSNQPQHF
TGTGCCAGCAGCGTAGGCCCGGGGGGATACAGCAATCAGCCCCAGCATTTT
>TRBV9|NA|TRBD2|TRBJ2-5
CASSASSGGGQETQYF
TGTGCCAGCAGCGCCTCTAGCGGGGGGGGGCAAGAGACCCAGTACTTC
>TRBV12-3/TRBV12-4|NA|TRBD1|TRBJ1-2
CASRIQGVDGYTF
TGTGCCAGCAGGATACAGGGGGTGGATGGCTACACCTTC
>TRBV10-3|NA|NA|TRBJ1-2
CAIGNTQGKGYGYTF
TGTGCCATTGGAAATACCCAGGGTAAGGGCTATGGCTACACCTTC
>TRBV13|NA|TRBD1|TRBJ1-4
CASSADTGGDEKLFF
TGTGCCAGCAGCGCAGACACAGGGGGCGATGAAAAACTGTTTTTT
>TRBV18|NA|TRBD1|TRBJ1-2
CASSTGQGPYGYTF
TGTGCCAGCTCAACAGGACAGGGCCCCTATGGCTACACCTTC
>TRBV7-6|NA|NA|TRBJ1-6
CASSLDPGGSPLHF
TGTGCCAGCAGCTTAGACCCCGGCGGTTCACCCCTCCACTTT
>TRBV19|NA|TRBD1|TRBJ1-5
CASSGRDRGWDSNQPQHF
TGTGCCAGTAGTGGCCGGGACAGGGGATGGGATAGCAATCAGCCCCAGCATTTT
>TRBV6-2/TRBV6-3|NA|TRBD1|TRBJ2-6
CASSSTGDRLSGANVLTF
TGTGCCAGCAGTTCCACAGGGGACCGACTCTCTGGGGCCAACGTCCTGACTTTC
>TRBV5-1|NA|TRBD1|TRBJ1-2
CASSVDRDNGYTF
TGCGCCAGCAGCGTGGACAGGGATAACGGCTACACCTTC
>TRBV9|NA|TRBD1|TRBJ1-2
CASSVFRTGGLNGYTF
TGTGCCAGCAGCGTTTTCCGGACAGGGGGCTTAAATGGCTACACCTTC
>TRBV4-1|NA|NA|TRBJ1-2
CASSQDLSGANYGYTF
TGCGCCAGCAGCCAAGATTTGTCAGGGGCGAACTATGGCTACACCTTC
>TRBV6-5|NA|NA|TRBJ1-2
CASSQTGGYGYTF
TGTGCCAGCAGCCAGACGGGGGGATATGGCTACACCTTC
>TRBV25-1|NA|TRBD1|TRBJ1-2
CASSEWDRVYGYTF
TGTGCCAGCAGTGAGTGGGACAGGGTCTATGGCTACACCTTC
>TRBV12-5|NA|NA|TRBJ2-5
CASGLVWVGGAQETQYF
TGTGCTAGTGGTTTGGTGTGGGTAGGCGGGGCCCAAGAGACCCAGTACTTC
>TRBV28|NA|NA|TRBJ2-5
CASSFRARETQYF
TGTGCCAGCAGTTTCAGGGCACGGGAGACCCAGTACTTC
>TRBV30|NA|NA|TRBJ1-5
CAWSTGTRNQPQHF
TGTGCCTGGAGTACCGGGACTCGCAATCAGCCCCAGCATTTT
>TRBV2|NA|NA|TRBJ1-1
CASSAMSANTEAFF
TGTGCCAGCAGCGCCATGAGCGCGAACACTGAAGCTTTCTTT
>TRBV6-5|few|TRBD1|TRBJ2-2
CASRFDRGNGELFF
TGTGCCAGCAGATTCGACAGGGGGAACGGGGAGCTGTTTTTT
>TRBV6-5|NA|NA|TRBJ1-6
CASSTQTNYNSPLHF
TGTGCCAGCAGTACCCAGACTAACTATAATTCACCCCTCCACTTT
>TRBV27|NA|TRBD1|TRBJ2-7
CASSSYMDRSSYEQYF
TGTGCCAGCAGTTCTTACATGGACAGGAGCTCCTACGAGCAGTACTTC
>TRBV7-8|NA|TRBD1|TRBJ2-5
CASSRQGQVKETQYF
TGTGCCAGCAGCAGGCAGGGACAGGTGAAAGAGACCCAGTACTTC
>TRBV5-1|NA|NA|TRBJ1-3
CASSLIPQGAGNTIYF
TGCGCCAGCAGCTTGATTCCCCAGGGCGCTGGAAACACCATATATTTT
>TRBV2|NA|NA|TRBJ1-1
CASSVLTEAFF
TGTGCCAGCAGTGTACTCACTGAAGCTTTCTTT
>TRBV9|NA|NA|TRBJ1-6
CASSVDPQTNSPLHF
TGTGCCAGCAGCGTAGACCCACAGACAAATTCACCCCTCCACTTT
>TRBV7-2|NA|TRBD2|TRBJ2-5
CASSLVLAGAGGAQYF
TGTGCCAGCAGCTTAGTTCTAGCGGGGGCTGGAGGGGCCCAGTACTTC
>TRBV30|NA|NA|TRBJ1-4
CAWSWAALNEKLFF
TGTGCCTGGAGTTGGGCAGCCCTGAATGAAAAACTGTTTTTT
>TRBV27|NA|NA|TRBJ1-3
CASSPRTVLSSGNTIYF
TGTGCCAGCAGTCCCCGGACAGTCCTGAGCTCTGGAAACACCATATATTTT
>TRBV30|NA|NA|TRBJ1-6
CAWSAQFNRANSPLHF
TGTGCCTGGAGTGCACAATTCAACAGAGCCAATTCACCCCTCCACTTT